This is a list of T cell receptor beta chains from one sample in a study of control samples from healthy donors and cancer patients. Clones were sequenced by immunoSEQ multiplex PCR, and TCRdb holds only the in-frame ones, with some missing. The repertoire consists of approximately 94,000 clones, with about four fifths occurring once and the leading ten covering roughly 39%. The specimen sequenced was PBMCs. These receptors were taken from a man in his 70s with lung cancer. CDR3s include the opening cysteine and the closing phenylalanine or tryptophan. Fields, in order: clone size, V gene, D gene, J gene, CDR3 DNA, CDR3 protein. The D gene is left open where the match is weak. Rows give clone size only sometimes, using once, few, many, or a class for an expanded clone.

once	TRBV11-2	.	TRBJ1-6	TGTGCCAGCAGCTTGGCGATTCTTAATTCACCCCTCCACTTT	CASSLAILNSPLHF
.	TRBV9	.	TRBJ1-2	TGTGCCAGCAGCGTAGTTGAGGGGTATGGCTACACCTTC	CASSVVEGYGYTF
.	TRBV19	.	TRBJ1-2	TGTGCCAGTAGTTCATCATCGTCAGGCAACTATGGCTACACCTTC	CASSSSSSGNYGYTF
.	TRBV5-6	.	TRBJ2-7	TGTGCCAGCAGCTTGGGGTACGAGCAGTACTTC	CASSLGYEQYF
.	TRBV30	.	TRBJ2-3	TGTGCCTGCACAGATGACAGGAGAGGCACAGATACGCAGTATTTT	CACTDDRRGTDTQYF
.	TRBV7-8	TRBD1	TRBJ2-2	TGTGCCAGCAGCTTAGATCCGGGACAGGGCTTCACCGGGGAGCTGTTTTTT	CASSLDPGQGFTGELFF
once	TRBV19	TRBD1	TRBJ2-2	TGTGCCAGTAGTATTCCAAGGACAGGGAGGACCGGGGAGCTGTTTTTT	CASSIPRTGRTGELFF
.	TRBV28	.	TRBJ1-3	TGTGCCAGCAGTTTGCCGCGGAGGGGCTCTGGAAACACCATATATTTT	CASSLPRRGSGNTIYF
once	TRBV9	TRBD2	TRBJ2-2	TGTGCCAGCAGCCCCGGACTAGTCGGTCACGGGGAGCTGTTTTTT	CASSPGLVGHGELFF
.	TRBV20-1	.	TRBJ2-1	TGCAGTGCTAGAGATTTTGAGCAGTTCTTC	CSARDFEQFF
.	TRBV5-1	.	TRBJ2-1	TGCGCCAGCAGCCTGGACCCACAGGGCTACAATGAGCAGTTCTTC	CASSLDPQGYNEQFF
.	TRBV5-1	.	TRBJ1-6	TGCGCCAGCAGCTTGCGTCCAGGGGCTATCAATAATTCACCCCTCCACTTT	CASSLRPGAINNSPLHF
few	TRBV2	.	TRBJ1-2	TGTGCCAGCAGAACAGGCTATGGCTACACCTTC	CASRTGYGYTF
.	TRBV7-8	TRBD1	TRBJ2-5	TGTGCCAGCAGCTTAGACAGGGGGCGGCAAGAGACCCAGTACTTC	CASSLDRGRQETQYF
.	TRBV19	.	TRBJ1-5	TGTGCCAGTAGGGACGACAATCGGGGGGCGTCCTTAGGAAATCAGCCCCAGCATTTT	CASRDDNRGASLGNQPQHF
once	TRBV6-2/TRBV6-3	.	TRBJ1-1	TGTGCCAGCAGTATCAGCCAGAACACTGAAGCTTTCTTT	CASSISQNTEAFF
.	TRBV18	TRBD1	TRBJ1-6	TGTGCCAGCTCGCTTCAGGGGGCGAGCAATTCACCCCTCCACTTT	CASSLQGASNSPLHF
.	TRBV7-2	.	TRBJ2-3	TGTGCCAGCAGCTCCCACAGGGCTAGCACAGATACGCAGTATTTT	CASSSHRASTDTQYF
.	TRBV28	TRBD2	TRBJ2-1	TGTGCCAGCAGTTTATTGGTAGCGGGGGGCAGGAATGAACAGTTCTTC	CASSLLVAGGRNEQFF
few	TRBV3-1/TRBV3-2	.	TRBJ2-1	TGTGCCAGCAGCCTCGATAGCTCCTACAATGAGCAGTTCTTC	CASSLDSSYNEQFF
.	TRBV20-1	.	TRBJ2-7	TGCAGTGCTAGAAATGTGGGCGAGCAGTACTTC	CSARNVGEQYF
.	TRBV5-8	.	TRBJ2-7	TGTGCCAGCAGCAATTATGGGGGGAGGAATTACGAGCAGTACTTC	CASSNYGGRNYEQYF
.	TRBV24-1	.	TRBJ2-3	TGTGCCACCAGTGACCGGGACAACCCTCACACAGATACGCAGTATTTT	CATSDRDNPHTDTQYF
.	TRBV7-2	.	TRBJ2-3	TGTGCCAGCAGCTTAGCAGGCTACCCCACAGATACGCAGTATTTT	CASSLAGYPTDTQYF
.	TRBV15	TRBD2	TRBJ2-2	TGTGCCACCAGCAGAGATAGCGGGCCAGGGCAGGTGTTTTTT	CATSRDSGPGQVFF
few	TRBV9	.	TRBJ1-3	TGTGCCAGCAGCGTAGGGGCTCCCTATGATGGAAACACCATATATTTT	CASSVGAPYDGNTIYF
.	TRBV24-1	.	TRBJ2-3	TGTGCCACGACGAGAACGGGGGATAGCACAGATACGCAGTATTTT	CATTRTGDSTDTQYF